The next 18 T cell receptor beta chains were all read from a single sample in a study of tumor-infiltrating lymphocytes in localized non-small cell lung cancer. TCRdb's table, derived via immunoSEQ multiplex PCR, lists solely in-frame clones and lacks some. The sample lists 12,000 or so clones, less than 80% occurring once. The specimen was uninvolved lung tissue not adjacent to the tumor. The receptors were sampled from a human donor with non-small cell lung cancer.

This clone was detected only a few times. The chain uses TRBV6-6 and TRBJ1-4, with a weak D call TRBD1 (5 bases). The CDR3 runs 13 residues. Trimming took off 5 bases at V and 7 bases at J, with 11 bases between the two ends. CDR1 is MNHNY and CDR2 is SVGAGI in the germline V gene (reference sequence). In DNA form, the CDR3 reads TGTGCCAGCAGTGACAGATTGAGTGAAAAACTGTTTTTT. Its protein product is CASSDRLSEKLFF.

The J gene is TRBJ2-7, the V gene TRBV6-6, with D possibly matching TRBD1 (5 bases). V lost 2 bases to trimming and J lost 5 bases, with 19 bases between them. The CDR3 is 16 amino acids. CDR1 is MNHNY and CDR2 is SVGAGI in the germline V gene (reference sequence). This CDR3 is CASSYGTGTPSDEQYF. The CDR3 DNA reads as TGTGCCAGCAGTTACGGCACAGGTACCCCTTCCGACGAGCAGTACTTC.

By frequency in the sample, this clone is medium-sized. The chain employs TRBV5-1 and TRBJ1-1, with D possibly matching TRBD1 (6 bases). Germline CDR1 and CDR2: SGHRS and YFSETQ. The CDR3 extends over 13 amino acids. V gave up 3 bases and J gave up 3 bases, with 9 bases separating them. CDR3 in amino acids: CASSWDTDTEAFF. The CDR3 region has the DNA TGCGCCAGCAGCTGGGACACGGACACTGAAGCTTTCTTT.

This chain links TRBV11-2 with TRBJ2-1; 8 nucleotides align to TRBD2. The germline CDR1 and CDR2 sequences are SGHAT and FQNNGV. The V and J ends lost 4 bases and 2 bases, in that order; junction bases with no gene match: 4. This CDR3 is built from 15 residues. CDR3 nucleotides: TGTGCCAGCAGCTCGCTAGCGGGTCCCTACAATGAGCAGTTCTTC. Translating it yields CASSSLAGPYNEQFF.

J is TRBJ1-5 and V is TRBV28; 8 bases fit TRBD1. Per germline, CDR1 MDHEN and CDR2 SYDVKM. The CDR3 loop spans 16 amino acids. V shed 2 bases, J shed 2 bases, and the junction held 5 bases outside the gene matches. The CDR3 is CASSLRLGQGNQPQHF. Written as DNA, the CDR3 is TGTGCCAGCAGTTTAAGGTTGGGACAGGGCAATCAGCCCCAGCATTTT.

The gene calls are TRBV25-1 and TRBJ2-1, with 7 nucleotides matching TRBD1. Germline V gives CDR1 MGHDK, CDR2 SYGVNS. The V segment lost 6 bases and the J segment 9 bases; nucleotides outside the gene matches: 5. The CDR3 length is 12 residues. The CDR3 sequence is CASRRQGGEQFF. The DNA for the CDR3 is TGTGCCAGCAGGAGACAGGGCGGTGAGCAGTTCTTC.

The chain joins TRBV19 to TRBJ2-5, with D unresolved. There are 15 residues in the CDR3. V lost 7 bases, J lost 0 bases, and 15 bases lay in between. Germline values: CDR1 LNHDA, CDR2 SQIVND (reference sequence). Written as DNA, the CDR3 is TGTGCCAGTAAATCTGGCGGAGTGAACCAAGAGACCCAGTACTTC. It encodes CASKSGGVNQETQYF.

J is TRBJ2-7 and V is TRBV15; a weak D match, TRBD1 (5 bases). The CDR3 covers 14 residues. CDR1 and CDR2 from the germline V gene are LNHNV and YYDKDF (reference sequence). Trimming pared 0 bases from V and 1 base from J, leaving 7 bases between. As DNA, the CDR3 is TGTGCCACCAGCAGAGAAGGGGTTTCCTACGAGCAGTACTTC. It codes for CATSREGVSYEQYF. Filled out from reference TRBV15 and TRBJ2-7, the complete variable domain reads DAMVIQNPRYQVTQFGKPVTLSCSQTLNHNVMYWYQQKSSQAPKLLFHYYDKDFNNEADTPDNFQSRRPNTSFCFLDIRSPGLGDTAMYLCATSREGVSYEQYFGPGTRLTVT.

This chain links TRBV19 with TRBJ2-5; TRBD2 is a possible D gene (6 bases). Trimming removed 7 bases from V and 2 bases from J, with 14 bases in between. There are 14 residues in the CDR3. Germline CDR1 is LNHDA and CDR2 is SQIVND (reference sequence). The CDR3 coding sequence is TGTGCCAGTAAAGGGATCGGGGGTCAAGAGACCCAGTACTTC. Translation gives CASKGIGGQETQYF.

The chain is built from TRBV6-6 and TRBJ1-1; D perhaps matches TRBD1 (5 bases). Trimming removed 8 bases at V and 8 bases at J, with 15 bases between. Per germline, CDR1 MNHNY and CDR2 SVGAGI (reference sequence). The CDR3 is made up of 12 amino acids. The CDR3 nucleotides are TGTGCCAGCTCGTTTGGAGACAGCGAAGCTTTCTTT. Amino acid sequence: CASSFGDSEAFF.

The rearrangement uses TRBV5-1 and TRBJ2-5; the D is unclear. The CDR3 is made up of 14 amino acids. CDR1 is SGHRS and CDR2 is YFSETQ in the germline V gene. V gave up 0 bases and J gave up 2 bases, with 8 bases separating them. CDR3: CASSLGRLQETQYF. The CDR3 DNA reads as TGCGCCAGCAGCTTGGGACGCCTACAAGAGACCCAGTACTTC.

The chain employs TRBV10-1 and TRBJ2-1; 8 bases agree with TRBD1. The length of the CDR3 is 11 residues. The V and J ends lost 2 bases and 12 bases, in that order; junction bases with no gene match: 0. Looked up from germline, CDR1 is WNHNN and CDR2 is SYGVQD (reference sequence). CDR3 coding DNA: TGCGCCAGCAGTGAGGGGACAGGGCAGTTCTTC. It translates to CASSEGTGQFF.

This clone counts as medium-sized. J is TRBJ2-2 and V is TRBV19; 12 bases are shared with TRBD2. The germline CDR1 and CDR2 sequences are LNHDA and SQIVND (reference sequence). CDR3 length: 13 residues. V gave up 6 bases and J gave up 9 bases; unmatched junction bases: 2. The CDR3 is CASRGLAGWELFF. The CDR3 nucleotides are TGTGCCAGTAGGGGACTAGCGGGTTGGGAGCTGTTTTTT.

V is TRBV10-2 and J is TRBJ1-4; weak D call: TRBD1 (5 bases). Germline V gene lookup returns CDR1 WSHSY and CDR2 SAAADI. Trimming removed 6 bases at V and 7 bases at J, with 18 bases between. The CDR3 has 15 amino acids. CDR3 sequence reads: CASSQLGLEGEKLFF. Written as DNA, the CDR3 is TGCGCCAGCAGCCAACTGGGACTAGAGGGTGAAAAACTGTTTTTT.

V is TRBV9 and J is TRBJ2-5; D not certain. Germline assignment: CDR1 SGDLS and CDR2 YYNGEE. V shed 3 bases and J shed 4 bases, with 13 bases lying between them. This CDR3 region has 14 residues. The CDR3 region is CASSAPRVLETQYF. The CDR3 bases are TGTGCCAGCAGCGCCCCCCGAGTCCTAGAGACCCAGTACTTC.

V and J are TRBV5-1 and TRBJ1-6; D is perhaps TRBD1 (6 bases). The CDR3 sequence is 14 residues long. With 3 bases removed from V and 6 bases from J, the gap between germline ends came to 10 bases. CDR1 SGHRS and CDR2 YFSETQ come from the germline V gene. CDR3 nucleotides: TGCGCCAGCAGCTCGACGGACAGTAATTCACCCCTCCACTTT. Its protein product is CASSSTDSNSPLHF. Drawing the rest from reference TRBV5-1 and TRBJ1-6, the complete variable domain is KAGVTQTPRYLIKTRGQQVTLSCSPISGHRSVSWYQQTPGQGLQFLFEYFSETQRNKGNFPGRFSGRQFSNSRSEMNVSTLELGDSALYLCASSSTDSNSPLHFGNGTRLTVT.

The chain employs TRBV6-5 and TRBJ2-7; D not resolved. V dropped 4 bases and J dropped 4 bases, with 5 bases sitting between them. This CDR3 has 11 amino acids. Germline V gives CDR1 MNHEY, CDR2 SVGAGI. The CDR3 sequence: CASSLRYEQYF. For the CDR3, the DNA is TGTGCCAGCAGTTTACGGTACGAGCAGTACTTC.

The CDR3 protein is CASSLSSSTDTQYF. CDR3 DNA sequence: TGCGCCAGCAGCTTGTCAAGCAGCACAGATACGCAGTATTTT. This chain uses TRBV5-1 with TRBJ2-3; D remains unclear. The germline V gene has CDR1 SGHRS and CDR2 YFSETQ. Deletions cut 1 base from V and 0 bases from J, with 6 bases between. The CDR3 is made up of 14 amino acids.